The following is a T cell receptor (beta chain) sequence with its context. Its antigen is undetermined. This entry comes from a study of shared clonotypes between healthy human individuals. Across the study: Sampling drew on donors who were two women and three men aged 18 to 49. Study-level points and caveats: Clonotype sharing among donors was thought likely to change with sequencing depth. Among the subsets, naive ones generally showed larger estimated richness than memory ones.

Assay: immunoSEQ multiplex PCR; the TCRdb copy retains only in-frame clones and omits some. The sample has about 2.3 million clones, over 85% seen once. Donation came from healthy HIV-negative adults that had no recent acute infections or vaccinations. V shed 5 bases and J 5 bases; nucleotides not matched to a gene: 5. The CDR3 totals 14 residues. Germline V CDR1 and CDR2: SGHTA, FQGTGA. J is TRBJ1-1 and V is TRBV7-3; 10 bases are a match to TRBD1. The clonotype comes from a man between 18 and 29 years old in good health. Some clones in this sample may be carry-over from other donors' samples. Input material: naive CD4+ T cells from PBMCs. Regarding subset: CD45RA+ positively selected. The CDR3 coding sequence is TGTGCCAGCAGCCTCCGGGACAGGGGAACTGAAGCTTTCTTT. It codes for CASSLRDRGTEAFF.